Listed below are T cell receptor beta chains from one sample, sequenced in a study of CD8+ T cells in alopecia areata. The protocol was immunoSEQ multiplex PCR, while the TCRdb copy is restricted to in-frame clones and leaves out a portion. Here the sample spans under 150,000 clones, 65% to 90% being singletons. The sequenced sample was CD8+ T cells sorted from blood, obtained at week 4, from a patient treated with tofacitinib. All receptors derive from a human donor with alopecia areata. The CDR3 runs from the conserved cysteine through the conserved F or W. The D gene is left open where the match is weak. Part of the rows lack a size; the others show once, few, many or a class for expanded clones.

V: TRBV5-8; length: 15; D: -; J: TRBJ2-1; size: -; CDR3: CASGSGTGTYNEQFF; DNA: TGTGCCAGCGGGTCGGGGACCGGGACCTACAATGAGCAGTTCTTC
V: TRBV7-2; length: 13; D: TRBD1; J: TRBJ2-7; size: -; CDR3: CASSPQGIYEQYF; DNA: TGTGCCAGCAGCCCACAGGGGATCTACGAGCAGTACTTC
V: TRBV6-6; length: 14; D: -; J: TRBJ2-2; size: -; CDR3: CASSWSGNTGELFF; DNA: TGTGCCAGCAGTTGGTCAGGGAACACCGGGGAGCTGTTTTTT
V: TRBV27; length: 18; D: TRBD2; J: TRBJ2-7; size: -; CDR3: CASSSSTDTSGVPYEQYF; DNA: TGTGCCAGCAGTTCGTCAACCGATACTAGCGGGGTACCCTACGAGCAGTACTTC
V: TRBV7-9; length: 12; D: -; J: TRBJ2-7; size: -; CDR3: CASTPSGFEQYF; DNA: TGTGCCAGCACCCCCTCCGGTTTTGAGCAGTACTTC
V: TRBV13; length: 12; D: -; J: TRBJ2-1; size: -; CDR3: CASSLSYNEQFF; DNA: TGTGCCAGCAGCTTATCCTACAATGAGCAGTTCTTC
V: TRBV30; length: 13; D: -; J: TRBJ2-1; size: -; CDR3: CAWSTGTENEQFF; DNA: TGTGCCTGGAGTACAGGGACTGAGAATGAGCAGTTCTTC
V: TRBV27; length: 12; D: -; J: TRBJ1-6; size: -; CDR3: CASSYVTGPLHF; DNA: TGTGCCAGCAGTTATGTAACGGGTCCCCTCCACTTT
V: TRBV30; length: 14; D: -; J: TRBJ2-1; size: -; CDR3: CAWRNRDNYNEQFF; DNA: TGTGCCTGGAGAAACCGGGACAACTACAATGAGCAGTTCTTC
V: TRBV4-3; length: 14; D: -; J: TRBJ2-5; size: once; CDR3: CASSQVSTQETQYF; DNA: TGCGCCAGCAGCCAGGTCTCTACCCAAGAGACCCAGTACTTC
V: TRBV2; length: 14; D: TRBD2; J: TRBJ2-7; size: -; CDR3: CASSAGLAGAEEYF; DNA: TGTGCCAGCAGTGCAGGACTAGCGGGGGCCGAGGAGTACTTC
V: TRBV7-9; length: 15; D: TRBD2; J: TRBJ2-1; size: -; CDR3: CASSGSGGQYNEQFF; DNA: TGTGCCAGCAGCGGTAGCGGGGGGCAATACAATGAGCAGTTCTTC
V: TRBV5-6; length: 14; D: -; J: TRBJ1-1; size: -; CDR3: CASSWGQTNTEAFF; DNA: TGTGCCAGCAGCTGGGGTCAGACGAACACTGAAGCTTTCTTT
V: TRBV18; length: 15; D: -; J: TRBJ1-5; size: -; CDR3: CASSPPGGSNQPQHF; DNA: TGTGCCAGCTCACCACCGGGCGGCAGCAATCAGCCCCAGCATTTT
V: TRBV29-1; length: 11; D: -; J: TRBJ2-2; size: -; CDR3: CSAQGTGELFF; DNA: TGCAGCGCTCAAGGCACCGGGGAGCTGTTTTTT
V: TRBV9; length: 17; D: TRBD2; J: TRBJ2-1; size: once; CDR3: CASSVATWGGAYNEQFF; DNA: TGTGCCAGCAGCGTAGCTACTTGGGGAGGGGCTTACAATGAGCAGTTCTTC
V: TRBV27; length: 13; D: -; J: TRBJ2-7; size: -; CDR3: CASSALQGNEQYF; DNA: TGTGCCAGCAGCGCTCTTCAGGGTAACGAGCAGTACTTC
V: TRBV7-9; length: 14; D: -; J: TRBJ2-1; size: -; CDR3: CASSLAREINEQFF; DNA: TGTGCCAGCAGCTTAGCTAGGGAGATCAATGAGCAGTTCTTC
V: TRBV7-9; length: 14; D: -; J: TRBJ2-5; size: -; CDR3: CASSSTISQETQYF; DNA: TGTGCCAGCAGCTCCACTATAAGTCAAGAGACCCAGTACTTC
V: TRBV10-2; length: 15; D: -; J: TRBJ1-1; size: medium-sized; CDR3: CASSESMEGNTEAFF; DNA: TGCGCCAGCAGTGAGTCGATGGAGGGGAACACTGAAGCTTTCTTT
V: TRBV4-3; length: 15; D: TRBD1; J: TRBJ2-7; size: -; CDR3: CASSQGTGGSYEQYF; DNA: TGCGCCAGCAGCCAAGGGACAGGGGGTTCCTACGAGCAGTACTTC
V: TRBV27; length: 17; D: -; J: TRBJ2-3; size: -; CDR3: CASSPHQGAGSTDTQYF; DNA: TGTGCCAGCAGTCCCCACCAGGGAGCGGGTTCCACAGATACGCAGTATTTT
V: TRBV4-3; length: 14; D: -; J: TRBJ1-2; size: -; CDR3: CASSQETPPYGYTF; DNA: TGCGCCAGCAGCCAAGAAACCCCACCCTATGGCTACACCTTC
V: TRBV7-6; length: 15; D: TRBD2; J: TRBJ2-5; size: -; CDR3: CASSQSGGVQETQYF; DNA: TGTGCCAGCAGCCAAAGCGGGGGAGTTCAAGAGACCCAGTACTTC
V: TRBV4-3; length: 15; D: -; J: TRBJ2-7; size: -; CDR3: CASSPRTVSSYEQYF; DNA: TGCGCCAGCAGCCCGAGGACGGTAAGCTCCTACGAGCAGTACTTC
V: TRBV4-3; length: 14; D: -; J: TRBJ2-7; size: -; CDR3: CASSPWTDSYEQYF; DNA: TGCGCCAGCAGCCCCTGGACTGACTCCTACGAGCAGTACTTC
V: TRBV21-1; length: 16; D: -; J: TRBJ2-7; size: -; CDR3: CASSTAPGQCSYEQYF; DNA: TGTGCCAGCAGCACCGCGCCTGGACAGTGTTCCTACGAGCAGTACTTC
V: TRBV30; length: 12; D: -; J: TRBJ2-7; size: -; CDR3: CAWSDTYYEQYF; DNA: TGTGCCTGGAGTGACACCTACTACGAGCAGTACTTC
V: TRBV6-1; length: 15; D: -; J: TRBJ2-7; size: -; CDR3: CASSEWSSESYEQYF; DNA: TGTGCCAGCAGTGAATGGTCCTCCGAGTCCTACGAGCAGTACTTC
V: TRBV7-8; length: 15; D: TRBD1; J: TRBJ2-5; size: -; CDR3: CASSSGQGRLETQYF; DNA: TGTGCCAGCAGCTCCGGACAGGGCCGTTTGGAGACCCAGTACTTC
V: TRBV29-1; length: 15; D: TRBD1; J: TRBJ2-2; size: -; CDR3: CSVGTGSGDTGELFF; DNA: TGCAGCGTTGGGACAGGATCCGGGGACACCGGGGAGCTGTTTTTT
V: TRBV12-5; length: 15; D: -; J: TRBJ2-2; size: -; CDR3: CASGLPTDYTGELFF; DNA: TGTGCTAGTGGTTTGCCGACCGACTACACCGGGGAGCTGTTTTTT
V: TRBV7-2; length: 14; D: TRBD1; J: TRBJ2-1; size: -; CDR3: CAIPARGLGNEQFF; DNA: TGTGCCATACCCGCGAGGGGGCTAGGCAATGAGCAGTTCTTC
V: TRBV30; length: 12; D: -; J: TRBJ2-7; size: -; CDR3: CAWSTSYYEQYF; DNA: TGTGCCTGGAGTACTAGCTACTACGAGCAGTACTTC
V: TRBV29-1; length: 16; D: TRBD1; J: TRBJ1-1; size: -; CDR3: CSVEGDPLTGSTEAFF; DNA: TGCAGCGTTGAAGGGGACCCTTTGACAGGGAGCACTGAAGCTTTCTTT
V: TRBV6-6; length: 12; D: -; J: TRBJ2-7; size: -; CDR3: CASLEVSYEQYF; DNA: TGTGCCAGCCTTGAAGTCTCCTACGAGCAGTACTTC
V: TRBV4-2; length: 15; D: -; J: TRBJ2-7; size: -; CDR3: CASSQLPGPSYEQYF; DNA: TGTGCCAGCAGCCAACTCCCGGGACCTTCCTACGAGCAGTACTTC
V: TRBV7-9; length: 14; D: -; J: TRBJ1-5; size: once; CDR3: CASSLAGTNQPQHF; DNA: TGTGCCAGCAGCTTAGCCGGGACTAATCAGCCCCAGCATTTT
V: TRBV7-9; length: 12; D: TRBD1; J: TRBJ1-2; size: -; CDR3: CASSLGQGGYTF; DNA: TGTGCCAGCAGCTTAGGACAGGGTGGCTACACCTTC
V: TRBV29-1; length: 13; D: TRBD2; J: TRBJ2-2; size: -; CDR3: CSVDSGGSGELFF; DNA: TGCAGCGTTGACTCCGGGGGGTCCGGGGAGCTGTTTTTT
V: TRBV4-1; length: 13; D: -; J: TRBJ2-1; size: few; CDR3: CASSQDFYNEQFF; DNA: TGCGCCAGCAGCCAAGATTTTTACAATGAGCAGTTCTTC
V: TRBV6-1; length: 13; D: TRBD1; J: TRBJ2-7; size: -; CDR3: CASGTGSSYEQYF; DNA: TGTGCCAGCGGGACAGGAAGCTCCTACGAGCAGTACTTC
V: TRBV13; length: 13; D: -; J: TRBJ2-7; size: -; CDR3: CASSKGTTYEQYF; DNA: TGTGCCAGCAGCAAAGGGACAACCTACGAGCAGTACTTC
V: TRBV29-1; length: 13; D: TRBD1; J: TRBJ1-1; size: -; CDR3: CSVVDRGTTEAFF; DNA: TGCAGCGTGGTGGACAGGGGGACCACTGAAGCTTTCTTT
V: TRBV27; length: 15; D: -; J: TRBJ2-5; size: -; CDR3: CASSPGFRVGETQYF; DNA: TGTGCCAGCAGTCCGGGGTTCCGGGTTGGGGAGACCCAGTACTTC
V: TRBV29-1; length: 12; D: TRBD1; J: TRBJ1-2; size: few; CDR3: CSGSGTGVGYTF; DNA: TGCAGCGGGTCCGGGACAGGGGTCGGCTACACCTTC
V: TRBV19; length: 13; D: -; J: TRBJ2-5; size: -; CDR3: CASSSQIWETQYF; DNA: TGTGCCAGTAGTTCACAGATCTGGGAGACCCAGTACTTC
V: TRBV6-6; length: 15; D: TRBD1; J: TRBJ2-7; size: once; CDR3: CASSPRDRDPYEQYF; DNA: TGTGCCAGCAGTCCCCGGGACAGGGACCCCTACGAGCAGTACTTC
V: TRBV7-2; length: 16; D: -; J: TRBJ2-5; size: -; CDR3: CASSLRGPSVEETQYF; DNA: TGTGCCAGCAGCCTCCGGGGCCCTAGCGTTGAAGAGACCCAGTACTTC
V: TRBV7-9; length: 13; D: -; J: TRBJ1-2; size: -; CDR3: CASSSGRSYGYTF; DNA: TGTGCCAGCAGCTCAGGACGGTCTTATGGCTACACCTTC
V: TRBV6-5; length: 12; D: -; J: TRBJ2-1; size: -; CDR3: CASSYGRDEQFF; DNA: TGTGCCAGCAGTTACGGGCGGGATGAGCAGTTCTTC
V: TRBV28; length: 15; D: -; J: TRBJ2-7; size: few; CDR3: CASSAPPASFYEQYF; DNA: TGTGCCAGCAGTGCCCCTCCCGCCAGCTTCTACGAGCAGTACTTC